This TCR beta chain emerged from a study of T cells after yellow fever vaccination. TCRdb re-analysed the 5' RACE reads in MiXCR, keeping a single row per CDR3 protein. The sample yields about 32,000 distinct CDR3 sequences, 8% to 11% seen once. From germline, CDR1 is DFQATT and CDR2 SNEGSKA (reference sequence). Germline trimming cut 3 bases from V and 4 bases from J; bases unmatched to any gene: 4. The CDR3 covers 14 residues. This clonotype was counted many times. This receptor was taken from a man between 18 and 29 years old who received the YFV17D yellow fever vaccine. This sequence joins TRBV20-1 and TRBJ2-7, with 12 bases fitting TRBD2. The sequenced sample was PBMCs, either bulk or a sorted T-cell subset (CD4+, CD8+, memory, or dextramer-sorted; not recorded which), obtained approximately 16 days after the first yellow fever vaccination. CDR3 DNA sequence: TGCAGTGCTAGTCTAGCGGGGGGGCGATACGAGCAGTACGTC. Protein: CSASLAGGRYEQYV.